This TCR beta chain came from a study of read filtering for tumor transcriptome and immune sequencing. Overall study context: Revised staging placed roughly 8 patients in R-ISS I, 15 to 20 in II, 7 in III. DNase treatment preceded whole-transcriptome library preparation. Study-level points and caveats: Compared with RNA-seq, IR-seq gave much higher clonotype depth and reliability.

Molecular barcoded adaptors covering alpha/delta and beta/gamma chains were used on 400 ng RNA. TCRdb reprocessed the reads with MiXCR, giving one entry per CDR3 protein. The sample has around 130,000 distinct CDR3 sequences, 13% seen once; the top ten hold approximately 10%. A note on this clonotype: The target antigen is unknown.

The CDR3 runs 18 residues. V gave up 7 bases and J gave up 0 bases; unmatched junction bases: 10. Germline assignment: CDR1 MNHNY and CDR2 SVGAGI (reference sequence). The rearrangement links TRBV6-6 to TRBJ2-2, with 11 bases lining up with TRBD2. This TCR derives from a donor at least 40 years old with multiple myeloma. The sequenced sample was a population of CD138-negative cells sorted from bone marrow. CDR3 protein: CASTSTSGGRSNTGELFF. The CDR3 bases are TGTGCCAGCACCTCTACTAGCGGGGGAAGGTCGAACACCGGGGAGCTGTTTTTT.